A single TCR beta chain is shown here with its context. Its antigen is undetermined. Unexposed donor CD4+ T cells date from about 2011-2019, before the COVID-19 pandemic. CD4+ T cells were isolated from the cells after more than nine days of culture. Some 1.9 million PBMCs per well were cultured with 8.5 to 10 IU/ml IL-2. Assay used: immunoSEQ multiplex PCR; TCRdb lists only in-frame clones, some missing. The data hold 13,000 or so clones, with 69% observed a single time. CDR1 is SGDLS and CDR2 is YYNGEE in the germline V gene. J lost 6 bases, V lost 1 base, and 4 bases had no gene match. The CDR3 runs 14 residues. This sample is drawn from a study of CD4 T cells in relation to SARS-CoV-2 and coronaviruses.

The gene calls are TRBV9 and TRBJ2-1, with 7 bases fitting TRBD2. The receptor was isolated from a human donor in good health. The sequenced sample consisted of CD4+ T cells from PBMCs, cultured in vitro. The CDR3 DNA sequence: TGTGCCAGCAGCGTATTGGCTAGCGGCAATGAGCAGTTCTTC. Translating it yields CASSVLASGNEQFF.